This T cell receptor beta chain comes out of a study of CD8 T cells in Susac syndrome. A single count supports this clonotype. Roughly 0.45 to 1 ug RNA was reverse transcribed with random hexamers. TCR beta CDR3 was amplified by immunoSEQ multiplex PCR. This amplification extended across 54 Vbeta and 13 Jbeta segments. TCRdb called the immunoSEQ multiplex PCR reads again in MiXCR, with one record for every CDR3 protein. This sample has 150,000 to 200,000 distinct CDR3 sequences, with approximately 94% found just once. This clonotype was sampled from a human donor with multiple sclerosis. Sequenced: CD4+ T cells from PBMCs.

Here the CDR3 reads CSVGLAGADTQYF. CDR3 DNA sequence: TGCAGCGTCGGACTAGCGGGAGCAGATACGCAGTATTTT. The chain has TRBV29-1 and TRBJ2-3; 13 bases match TRBD2. This CDR3 region has 13 residues. After removal of 6 bases from V and 4 bases from J, the junction contained 1 base not matched to a gene. The germline V gene encodes CDR1 SQVTM and CDR2 ANQGSEA.